This passage covers 17 T cell receptor beta chains from one sample sequenced in a study of CD8 T cells in ankylosing spondylitis. Overall study results and limits: Characteristic of ankylosing spondylitis blood, it appeared, was a TCR beta motif comprising roughly eight highly homologous variants.

TCRdb itself ran the 5' RACE reads through MiXCR, one entry per CDR3 protein. Among around 450,000 distinct CDR3 sequences listed, 20% to 30% were seen once. These receptors' targets are unknown. The sample was blood, either unsorted or a sorted T cell fraction (not recorded which). Every receptor here comes from a male donor with ankylosing spondylitis.

In nucleotides, the CDR3 is TGCAGTGCTCCCGGCCCCATGAACACTGAAGCTTTCTTT. Its protein product is CSAPGPMNTEAFF. This chain uses TRBV20-1 with TRBJ1-1; no firm D call. V gave up 5 bases and J gave up 0 bases, with 10 bases separating them. The length of the CDR3 is 13 residues. Germline V gene data show CDR1 as DFQATT and CDR2 as SNEGSKA (reference sequence).

This chain connects TRBV10-2 to TRBJ2-7, with a tentative D call TRBD2 (6 bases). CDR3 length equals 10 residues. Trimming cost V 8 bases and J 7 bases, with 9 bases left between them. Germline CDR1 WSHSY, CDR2 SAAADI. CDR3 protein: CASLEGEQYF. In nucleotides, the CDR3 is TGCGCCAGCCTGGAGGGGGAGCAGTACTTC.

This clonotype has just a few counts. The chain has TRBV5-1 and TRBJ2-3; D call uncertain. CDR3 length: 15 amino acids. Germline CDR1 reads SGHRS; CDR2 reads YFSETQ. The V and J ends lost 1 base and 2 bases respectively, with 11 bases between them. CDR3 sequence reads: CASSLRLGSTDTQYF. The CDR3 DNA sequence: TGCGCCAGCAGCTTGAGGCTAGGGTCCACAGATACGCAGTATTTT.

The chain recombines TRBV7-9 with TRBJ2-7; the D call may be TRBD1 or TRBD2 (5 bases each). The germline V gene has CDR1 SEHNR and CDR2 FQNEAQ (reference sequence). V lost 1 base and J 5 bases, leaving 12 bases between the germline ends. CDR3 length equals 14 residues. The CDR3 nucleotides read TGTGCCAGCAGCTTAGGGGGGTCCCGGAACGAGCAGTACGTC. Its protein product is CASSLGGSRNEQYV.

This clonotype was observed once. The chain links TRBV20-1 to TRBJ2-2, with 8 bases fitting TRBD2. J lost 8 bases, V lost 5 bases, and 4 bases had no gene match. The CDR3 has 12 residues. CDR1 DFQATT and CDR2 SNEGSKA come from the germline V gene (reference sequence). The CDR3 is CSALRGGGELFF. CDR3 nucleotide sequence: TGCAGTGCTCTTCGGGGGGGAGGGGAGCTGTTTTTT.

The genes are TRBV27 and TRBJ2-7; TRBD2 matches 10 bases. Unmatched junction bases numbered 13, after V lost 5 bases and J lost 6 bases. CDR1 is MNHEY, CDR2 SMNVEV, per germline (reference sequence). The CDR3 covers 16 residues. The CDR3 loop is CASSRSGSSGRIEQYV. CDR3 nucleotide sequence: TGTGCCAGCAGTAGATCAGGGTCTAGCGGGAGAATCGAGCAGTACGTC.

V and J are TRBV7-2 and TRBJ2-1; no clear D gene. V lost 6 bases and J 7 bases, leaving 7 bases between the germline ends. CDR3 length: 11 residues. Germline V gives CDR1 SGHTA, CDR2 FQGNSA. CDR3 in amino acids: CASRGQNEQFF. The CDR3 DNA sequence: TGTGCCAGCAGGGGTCAAAATGAGCAGTTCTTC.

The J gene is TRBJ2-1, the V gene TRBV3-1; tentative D call: TRBD2 (6 bases). Trimming left V 3 bases short and J 3 bases short, with 12 bases between. CDR3 length: 15 residues. CDR1 and CDR2 from the germline V gene are LGHDT and YNNKEL (reference sequence). The CDR3 region is CASSQDRDFYNEQFF. DNA for the CDR3: TGTGCCAGCAGCCAGGACCGGGACTTCTACAATGAGCAGTTCTTC.

The rearrangement uses TRBV2 and TRBJ1-2; D perhaps matches TRBD1 (5 bases). V was clipped by 7 bases and J by 2 bases, with 14 bases between them. The CDR3 covers 14 residues. CDR1 and CDR2 (germline): SNHLY, FYNNEI. CDR3 DNA: TGTGCCAGCATCCCCAGGGCCCTGAACTATGGCTACACCTTC. Protein sequence: CASIPRALNYGYTF.

This clonotype has ten or more counts. V and J are TRBV12-3 or TRBV12-4 and TRBJ2-1, with D possibly matching TRBD1 (6 bases). The CDR3 covers 15 residues. The V end was cut by 1 base, the J end by 2 bases, with 9 bases between. CDR3 coding DNA: TGTGCCAGCAGTTTAGGTTGGGACACCTACAATGAGCAGTTCTTC. Its protein product is CASSLGWDTYNEQFF.

The sample holds a few counts of this clonotype. V usage is TRBV29-1 and J usage is TRBJ1-2; D unclear. The V gene lost 4 bases and the J gene lost 7 bases, with 22 bases spanning the gap. Germline V lookup: CDR1 SQVTM, CDR2 ANQGSEA. The CDR3 is 15 amino acids. In DNA, the CDR3 is TGCAGCGTTGTCGGGTACACCTCCCCCGGCGGTGGCTACACCTTC. Encoded protein: CSVVGYTSPGGGYTF.

This clonotype was counted a few times. The V call is TRBV4-2, the J call TRBJ2-1; 9 nucleotides align to TRBD1. Looked up from germline, CDR1 is LGHNA and CDR2 is YNFKEQ. There are 17 residues in the CDR3. Trimming cost V 1 base and J 6 bases; bases outside gene matches: 10. The CDR3 coding sequence is TGTGCCAGCAGCCAAGTAGCCGGGACAGGGCGTTCCAATGAGCAGTTCTTC. This sequence encodes CASSQVAGTGRSNEQFF.

The J gene is TRBJ1-1, the V gene TRBV10-1; maybe TRBD1 (5 bases). The CDR3 is 13 amino acids. V lost 6 bases and J 4 bases, leaving 12 bases between the germline ends. Per the germline V gene, CDR1 is WNHNN and CDR2 is SYGVQD (reference sequence). In DNA form, the CDR3 reads TGCGCCAGCAGCACGACAGATATCACTGAAGCTTTCTTT. Protein product: CASSTTDITEAFF.

V and J are TRBV2 and TRBJ2-7, with 9 nucleotides matching TRBD1. Germline V gene lookup returns CDR1 SNHLY and CDR2 FYNNEI. There are 13 residues in the CDR3. Trimming at V came to 6 bases and at J to 6 bases, leaving 6 bases not matched to a gene. Written as DNA, the CDR3 is TGTGCCAGCAGGGGGACAGGGCCGCCCGAGCAGTACTTC. This encodes CASRGTGPPEQYF.

The chain is built from TRBV21-1 and TRBJ2-1; TRBD1, as called in the table, went unchecked against the DNA. TRBV21-1 is assigned pseudogene status. The CDR3 runs to 14 residues. CDR3 in DNA: TGTGCCAGCAGCCGGGGGACAGACTACAATGAGCAGTTCTTC. Translation: CASSRGTDYNEQFF.

This clonotype turned up a few times. The V gene is TRBV5-1, the J gene TRBJ2-1; TRBD2 aligns across 7 bases. The CDR3 runs to 16 residues. Germline CDR1 SGHRS, CDR2 YFSETQ. V lost 2 bases to trimming and J lost 0 bases; unmatched junction nucleotides: 5. The CDR3 coding sequence is TGCGCCAGCAGCTTTTCGGGGGAGGGCTCCTACAATGAGCAGTTCTTC. Residues: CASSFSGEGSYNEQFF.

The chain joins TRBV7-2 to TRBJ2-5; TRBD1 matches at 7 bases. Germline V gene data show CDR1 as SGHTA and CDR2 as FQGNSA. This CDR3 has 14 residues. V lost 5 bases to trimming and J lost 3 bases; unmatched junction nucleotides: 6. The CDR3 DNA reads as TGTGCCAGCAGCCCGAGGACAGGAGAAGAGACCCAGTACTTC. It translates to CASSPRTGEETQYF.